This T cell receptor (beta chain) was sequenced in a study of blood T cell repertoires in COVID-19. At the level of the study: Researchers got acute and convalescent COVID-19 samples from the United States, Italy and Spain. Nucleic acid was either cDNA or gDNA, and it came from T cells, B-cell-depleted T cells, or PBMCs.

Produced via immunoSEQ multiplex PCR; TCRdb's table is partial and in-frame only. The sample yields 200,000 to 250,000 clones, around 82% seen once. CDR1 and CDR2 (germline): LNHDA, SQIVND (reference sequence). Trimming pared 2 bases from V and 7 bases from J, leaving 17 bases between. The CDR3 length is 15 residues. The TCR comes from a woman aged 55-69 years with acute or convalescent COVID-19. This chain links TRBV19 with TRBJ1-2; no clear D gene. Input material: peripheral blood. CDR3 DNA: TGTGCCAGTAGTATATTACCCACGGGTCAAGGTGGCTACACCTTC. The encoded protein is CASSILPTGQGGYTF.